This T cell receptor (beta chain) was found in a study of post-analysis software for immune sequencing data. The CDR3 is 15 residues long. Germline V CDR1 and CDR2: LGHNA, YSLEER. The V end was cut by 0 bases, the J end by 2 bases, with 11 bases between. The TCR beta cDNA libraries contained unique molecular identifiers. Via MiXCR, TCRdb re-called the PCR reads, giving one row per CDR3 protein. The sample consists of over 700,000 distinct CDR3 sequences, 25% to 30% of them appearing once. This clonotype has only a few counts. Its matching antigen is unknown. Regarding the study as a whole: Patients showed TRBV5-6, TRBV5-1 and TRBV20-1 among roughly 5 TRBV segments more frequent than in controls. Samples from a shared batch, those prepared together, strongly co-clustered by F measure. Those with multiple sclerosis, the patient group, showed significantly lower normalized Chao1 diversity than controls.

The receptor was derived from a girl aged 5-17 years with multiple sclerosis. Sample: blood. The rearrangement joins TRBV4-3 to TRBJ2-7, with D possibly being TRBD1 (6 bases). The CDR3 spells CASSQDLTGTYEQYF. The CDR3 region has the DNA TGCGCCAGCAGCCAAGATCTAACAGGGACCTACGAGCAGTACTTC.